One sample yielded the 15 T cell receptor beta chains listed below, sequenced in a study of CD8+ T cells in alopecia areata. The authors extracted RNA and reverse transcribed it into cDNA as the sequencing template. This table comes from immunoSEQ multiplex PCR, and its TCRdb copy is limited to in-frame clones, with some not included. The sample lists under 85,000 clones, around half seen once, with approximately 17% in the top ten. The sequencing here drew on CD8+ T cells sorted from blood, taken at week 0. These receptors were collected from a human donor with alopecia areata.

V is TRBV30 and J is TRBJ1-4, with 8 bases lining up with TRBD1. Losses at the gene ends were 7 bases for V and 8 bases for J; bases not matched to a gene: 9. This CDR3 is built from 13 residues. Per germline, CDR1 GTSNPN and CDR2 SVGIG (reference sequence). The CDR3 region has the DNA TGTGCCTTCCGGACCCCAGGGGGCGAAAAACTGTTTTTT. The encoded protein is CAFRTPGGEKLFF. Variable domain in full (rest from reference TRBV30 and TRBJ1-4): SQTIHQWPATLVQPVGSPLSLECTVEGTSNPNLYWYRQAAGRGLQLLFYSVGIGQISSEVPQNLSASRPQDRQFILSSKKLLLSDSGFYLCAFRTPGGEKLFFGSGTQLSVL.

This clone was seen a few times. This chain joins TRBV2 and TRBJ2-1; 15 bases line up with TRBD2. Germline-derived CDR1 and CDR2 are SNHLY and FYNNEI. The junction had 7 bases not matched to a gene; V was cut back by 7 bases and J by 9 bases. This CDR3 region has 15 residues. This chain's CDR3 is CASIGLAGGGSEQFF. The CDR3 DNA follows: TGTGCCAGCATCGGACTAGCGGGAGGGGGTAGTGAGCAGTTCTTC.

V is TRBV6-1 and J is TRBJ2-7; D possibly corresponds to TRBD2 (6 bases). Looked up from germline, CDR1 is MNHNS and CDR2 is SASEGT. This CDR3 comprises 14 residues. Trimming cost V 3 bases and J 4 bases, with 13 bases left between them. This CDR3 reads CASSEGGRPYEQYF. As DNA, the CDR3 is TGTGCCAGCAGTGAGGGAGGTCGACCATACGAGCAGTACTTC.

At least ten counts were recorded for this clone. CDR3 nucleotide sequence: TGTGCCAGCAGAACGGGACTAGGGGCCCACAATGAGCAGTTCTTC. Its protein is CASRTGLGAHNEQFF. The chain carries TRBV28 and TRBJ2-1, with 8 bases that match TRBD2. The CDR3 has 15 amino acids. J was trimmed by 5 bases and V by 6 bases; bases with no gene match: 9. Per germline, CDR1 MDHEN and CDR2 SYDVKM.

CDR3 protein: CASDRSREGYETQYF. The CDR3 bases are TGTGCCAGCGACCGGTCCCGGGAGGGCTACGAGACCCAGTACTTC. The rearrangement links TRBV7-2 to TRBJ2-5; 8 nucleotides line up with TRBD2. Germline V gene data show CDR1 as SGHTA and CDR2 as FQGNSA. Trimming took 8 bases from V and 5 from J; bases not matched to a gene: 13. The CDR3 contains 15 residues.

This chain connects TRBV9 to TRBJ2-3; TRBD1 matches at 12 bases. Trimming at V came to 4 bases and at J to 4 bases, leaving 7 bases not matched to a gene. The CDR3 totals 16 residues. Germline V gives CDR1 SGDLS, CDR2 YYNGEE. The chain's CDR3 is CASSSPGQGAADTQYF. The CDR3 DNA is TGTGCCAGCAGCTCACCGGGACAGGGGGCTGCAGATACGCAGTATTTT.

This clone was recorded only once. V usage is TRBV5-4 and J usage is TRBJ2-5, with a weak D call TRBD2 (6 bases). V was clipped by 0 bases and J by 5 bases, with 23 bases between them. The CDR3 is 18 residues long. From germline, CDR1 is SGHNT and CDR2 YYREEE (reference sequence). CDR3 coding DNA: TGTGCCAGCAGCTTGGATACTAGCCTTCGGTCTACCGCGGAGACCCAGTACTTC. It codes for CASSLDTSLRSTAETQYF.

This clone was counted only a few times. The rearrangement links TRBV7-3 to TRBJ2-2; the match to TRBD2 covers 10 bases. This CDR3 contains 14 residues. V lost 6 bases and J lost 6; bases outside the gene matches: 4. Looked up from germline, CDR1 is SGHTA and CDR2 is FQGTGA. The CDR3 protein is CASRAGGDAGELFF. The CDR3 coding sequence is TGTGCCAGCAGAGCGGGAGGGGACGCCGGGGAGCTGTTTTTT.

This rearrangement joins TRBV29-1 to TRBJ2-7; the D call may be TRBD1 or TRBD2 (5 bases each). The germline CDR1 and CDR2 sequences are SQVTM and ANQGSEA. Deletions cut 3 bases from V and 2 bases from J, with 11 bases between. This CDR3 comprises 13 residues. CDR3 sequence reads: CSVEGTATYEQYF. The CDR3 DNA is TGCAGCGTTGAGGGGACGGCAACCTACGAGCAGTACTTC.

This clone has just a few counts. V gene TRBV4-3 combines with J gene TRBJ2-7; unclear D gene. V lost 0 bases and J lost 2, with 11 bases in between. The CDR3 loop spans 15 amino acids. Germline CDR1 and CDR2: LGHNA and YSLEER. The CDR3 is CASSQDNQVTYEQYF. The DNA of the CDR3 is TGCGCCAGCAGCCAAGATAACCAGGTAACCTACGAGCAGTACTTC.

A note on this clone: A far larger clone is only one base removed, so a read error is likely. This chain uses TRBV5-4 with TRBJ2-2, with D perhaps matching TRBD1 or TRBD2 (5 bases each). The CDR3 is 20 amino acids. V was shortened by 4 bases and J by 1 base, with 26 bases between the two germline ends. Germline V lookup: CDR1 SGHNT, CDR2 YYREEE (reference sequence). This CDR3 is CASSLRLGPALAGNTGELFF. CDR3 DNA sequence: TGTGCCAGCAGCCTACGACTGGGACCCGCCCTAGCTGGGAACACCGGGGAGCTGTTTTTT.

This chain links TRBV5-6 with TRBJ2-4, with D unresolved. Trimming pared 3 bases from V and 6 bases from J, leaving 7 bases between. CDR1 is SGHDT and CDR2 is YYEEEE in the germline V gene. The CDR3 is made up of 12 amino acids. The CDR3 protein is CASSSDRNIQYF. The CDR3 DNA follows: TGTGCCAGCAGCTCGGACCGAAACATTCAGTACTTC.

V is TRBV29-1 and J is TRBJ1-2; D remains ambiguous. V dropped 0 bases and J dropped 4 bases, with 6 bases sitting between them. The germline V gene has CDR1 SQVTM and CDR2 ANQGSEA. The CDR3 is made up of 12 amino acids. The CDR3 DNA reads TGCAGCGTTGAAGAGGGTGTCTATGGCTACACCTTC. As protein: CSVEEGVYGYTF.

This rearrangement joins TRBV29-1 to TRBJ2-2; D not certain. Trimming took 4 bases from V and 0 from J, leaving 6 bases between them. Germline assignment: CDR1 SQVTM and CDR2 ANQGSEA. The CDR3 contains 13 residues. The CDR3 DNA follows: TGCAGCGTTGCTGGGGCGAACACCGGGGAGCTGTTTTTT. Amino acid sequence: CSVAGANTGELFF.

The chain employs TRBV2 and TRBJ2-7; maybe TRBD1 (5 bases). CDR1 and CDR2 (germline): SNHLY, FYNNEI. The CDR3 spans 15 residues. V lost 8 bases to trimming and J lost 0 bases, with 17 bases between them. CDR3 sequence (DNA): TGTGCCAGCCTAACCTTCAGGGTTAGCTCCTACGAGCAGTACTTC. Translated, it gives CASLTFRVSSYEQYF.